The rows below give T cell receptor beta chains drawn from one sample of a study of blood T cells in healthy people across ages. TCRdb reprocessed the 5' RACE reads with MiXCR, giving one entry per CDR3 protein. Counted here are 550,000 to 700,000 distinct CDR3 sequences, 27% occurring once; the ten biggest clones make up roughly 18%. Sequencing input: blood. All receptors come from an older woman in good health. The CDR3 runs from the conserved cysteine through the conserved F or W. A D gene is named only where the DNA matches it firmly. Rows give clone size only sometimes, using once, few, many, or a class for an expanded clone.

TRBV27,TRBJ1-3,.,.,CASRKAGSSGNTIYF,TGTGCCAGCAGGAAGGCAGGAAGCTCTGGAAACACCATATATTTT
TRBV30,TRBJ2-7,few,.,CAWRGIYEQYF,TGTGCCTGGAGAGGGATCTACGAGCAGTACTTC
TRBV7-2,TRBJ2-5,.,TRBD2,CASSQMIAGGGETQYF,TGTGCCAGCAGCCAAATGATAGCGGGGGGCGGGGAGACCCAGTACTTC
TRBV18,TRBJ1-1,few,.,CASSPTTGFTTTEAFF,TGTGCCAGCTCACCCACGACAGGCTTTACGACCACTGAAGCTTTCTTT
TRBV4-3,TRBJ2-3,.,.,CASSQDGVGAFAQYF,TGCGCCAGCAGCCAAGATGGTGTCGGTGCATTCGCGCAGTATTTT
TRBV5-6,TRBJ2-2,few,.,CASSLRRRGPHTGELFF,TGTGCCAGCAGCTTGAGGCGGCGGGGGCCGCACACCGGGGAGCTGTTTTTT
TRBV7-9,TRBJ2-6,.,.,CASSYALSGANVLTF,TGTGCCAGCAGCTACGCTCTCTCTGGGGCCAACGTCCTGACTTTC
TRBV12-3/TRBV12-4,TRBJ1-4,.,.,CASSPYNEKLFF,TGTGCCAGCAGCCCCTACAATGAAAAACTGTTTTTT
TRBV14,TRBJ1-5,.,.,CASSQGGEKESSNQPQHF,TGTGCCAGCAGCCAAGGGGGGGAAAAGGAATCGAGCAATCAGCCCCAGCATTTT
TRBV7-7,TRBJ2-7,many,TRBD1,CASSPTGGEQYF,TGTGCCAGCAGCCCTACAGGGGGCGAGCAGTACTTC
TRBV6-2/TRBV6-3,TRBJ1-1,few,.,CASSLYGGLTNTEAFF,TGTGCCAGCAGTCTCTATGGAGGACTCACGAACACTGAAGCTTTCTTT
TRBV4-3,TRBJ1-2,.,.,CASSRALTVNYGYTF,TGCGCCAGCAGCCGCGCACTGACAGTCAACTATGGCTACACCTTC
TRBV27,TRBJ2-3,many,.,CASSRAETSTDTQYF,TGTGCCAGCAGCAGAGCGGAGACTAGCACAGATACGCAGTATTTT
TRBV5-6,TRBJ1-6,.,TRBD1,CASSPIGQGRYNSPLHF,TGTGCCAGCAGCCCAATCGGACAGGGAAGATATAATTCACCCCTCCACTTT
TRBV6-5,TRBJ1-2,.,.,CASSYSGKVGYTF,TGTGCCAGCAGTTACTCAGGGAAAGTGGGCTACACCTTC
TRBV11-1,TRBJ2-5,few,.,CASSLRRGQETQYF,TGTGCCAGCAGCTTACGAAGGGGGCAAGAGACCCAGTACTTC
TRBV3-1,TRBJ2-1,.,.,CASRLGTEQFF,TGTGCCAGCAGACTAGGGACTGAGCAGTTCTTC
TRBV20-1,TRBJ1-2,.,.,CSATVLNYGYTF,TGCAGTGCTACTGTCTTGAACTATGGCTACACCTTC
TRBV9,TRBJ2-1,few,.,CASSVRDPTYNEQFF,TGTGCCAGCAGCGTAAGGGACCCGACCTACAATGAGCAGTTCTTC
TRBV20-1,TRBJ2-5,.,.,CSSTRTAQETQYF,TGCAGCAGTACCCGCACGGCTCAAGAGACCCAGTACTTC
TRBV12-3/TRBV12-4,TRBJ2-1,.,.,CASLRGSYNEQFF,TGTGCCAGCCTTAGGGGCTCCTACAATGAGCAGTTCTTC
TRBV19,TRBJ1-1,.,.,CASSPHAAGVTEAFF,TGTGCCAGTAGCCCCCATGCGGCAGGCGTCACTGAAGCTTTCTTT
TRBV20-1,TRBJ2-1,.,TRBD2,CSAETSGGAGGQFF,TGCAGTGCTGAAACTAGCGGGGGGGCTGGTGGGCAGTTCTTC
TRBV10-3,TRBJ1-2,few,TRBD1,CAISGDSYGYTF,TGTGCCATCAGCGGGGACAGCTACGGCTACACCTTC
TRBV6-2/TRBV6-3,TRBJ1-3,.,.,CASSYTGRNTIYF,TGTGCCAGCAGTTACACAGGGCGAAACACCATATATTTT
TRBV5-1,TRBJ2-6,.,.,CASSPHGDTISGANVLTF,TGCGCCAGCAGTCCCCATGGGGACACTATCTCTGGGGCCAACGTCCTGACTTTC
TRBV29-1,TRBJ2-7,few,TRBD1,CSVEDRTGNRGYEQYF,TGCAGCGTTGAAGATAGGACAGGCAATCGGGGCTACGAGCAGTACTTC
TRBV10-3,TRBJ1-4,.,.,CAISGGQNGDEKLFF,TGTGCCATCAGCGGCGGACAGAACGGGGACGAAAAACTGTTTTTT
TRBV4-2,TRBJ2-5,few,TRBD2,CASSQGASGGETQYF,TGTGCCAGCAGCCAAGGGGCATCGGGGGGAGAGACCCAGTACTTC
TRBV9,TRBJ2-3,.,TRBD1,CASSVGQGIGDTQYF,TGTGCCAGCAGCGTTGGACAGGGGATCGGAGATACGCAGTATTTT
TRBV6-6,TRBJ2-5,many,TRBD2,CASSTPRGGEETQYF,TGTGCCAGCAGTACCCCCCGTGGGGGGGAAGAGACCCAGTACTTC
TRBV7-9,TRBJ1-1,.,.,CASSPGREWTEAFF,TGTGCCAGCAGCCCAGGACGGGAATGGACTGAAGCTTTCTTT
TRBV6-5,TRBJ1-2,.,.,CASSYTRNYGYTF,TGTGCCAGCAGTTACACCAGGAACTATGGCTACACCTTC
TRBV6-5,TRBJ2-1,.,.,CASKRSGEQFF,TGTGCCAGCAAAAGGTCGGGTGAGCAGTTCTTC
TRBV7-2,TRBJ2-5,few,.,CASSLSGTRETQYF,TGTGCCAGCAGCTTATCCGGGACTCGGGAGACCCAGTACTTC
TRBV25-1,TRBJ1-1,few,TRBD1,CASTTWGDRERTEAFF,TGTGCCAGTACAACTTGGGGAGACAGGGAACGGACTGAAGCTTTCTTT
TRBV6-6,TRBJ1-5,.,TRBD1,CASSYHRTGANNQPQHF,TGTGCCAGCAGTTACCATAGGACAGGGGCCAACAATCAGCCCCAGCATTTT
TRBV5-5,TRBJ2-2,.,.,CASFLQGVTGELFF,TGTGCCAGCTTCCTTCAGGGTGTCACCGGGGAGCTGTTTTTT
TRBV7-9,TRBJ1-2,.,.,CASSATSYGYTF,TGTGCCAGCAGCGCGACAAGCTATGGCTACACCTTC
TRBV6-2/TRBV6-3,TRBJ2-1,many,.,CASSPGDYNEQFF,TGTGCCAGCAGCCCCGGGGACTACAATGAGCAGTTCTTC
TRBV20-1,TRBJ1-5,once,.,CSATSSEMSNQPQHF,TGCAGTGCGACAAGCTCGGAAATGAGCAATCAGCCCCAGCATTTT
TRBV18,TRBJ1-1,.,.,CASSLRQVQVNTEAFF,TGTGCCAGCTCACTGCGACAGGTTCAGGTTAACACTGAAGCTTTCTTT
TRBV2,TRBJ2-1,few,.,CASRLDQNNEQFF,TGTGCCAGCAGACTGGATCAAAACAATGAGCAGTTCTTC
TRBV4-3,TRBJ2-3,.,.,CASSQDWIGGTDTQYF,TGCGCCAGCAGCCAAGATTGGATAGGGGGCACAGATACGCAGTATTTT
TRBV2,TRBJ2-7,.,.,CASSLDASSYEQYF,TGTGCCAGCAGTCTGGACGCGAGCTCCTACGAGCAGTACTTC
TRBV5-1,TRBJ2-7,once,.,CASSTGQSFYEQYF,TGCGCCAGCAGCACCGGACAGTCGTTCTACGAGCAGTACTTC
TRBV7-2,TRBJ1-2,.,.,CASSLGSSGYGYTF,TGTGCCAGCAGCTTAGGCTCCTCGGGGTATGGCTACACCTTC
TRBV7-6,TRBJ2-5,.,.,CASSLGVGQETQYF,TGTGCCAGCAGCTTAGGAGTAGGGCAAGAGACCCAGTACTTC
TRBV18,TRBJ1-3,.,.,CASSPPGPFSGNTIYF,TGTGCCAGCTCACCACCGGGACCCTTCTCTGGAAACACCATATATTTT